This T cell receptor (beta chain) was found in a study of metastatic and nonmetastatic thyroid tumors. None of the patients had undergone any treatment ahead of thyroid surgery. TCRdb re-called clones from the PCR reads using MiXCR. The data show roughly 4,100 clones, roughly a fifth seen once. Broader study findings: Reports indicated that malignant thyroid tumors showed significantly higher TCR beta diversity than benign nodules did, in blood and tumor.

As concerns this clone: Its antigen is unknown.

V was pared by 3 bases and J by 4 bases, with 3 bases of the junction left unmatched. Germline CDR1 reads SGHAT; CDR2 reads FQNNGV. CDR3 size: 14 residues. The chain joins TRBV11-2 to TRBJ2-7; 10 bases fit TRBD1. The sequencing input was tumor tissue. The sequence derives from a male donor with papillary thyroid cancer or a benign thyroid nodule (not recorded which). Some clones in this sample may be carry-over from other donors' samples. The CDR3 protein is CASSFGTGAYEQYF. CDR3 DNA: TGTGCCAGCAGCTTCGGGACAGGGGCATACGAGCAGTACTTC.